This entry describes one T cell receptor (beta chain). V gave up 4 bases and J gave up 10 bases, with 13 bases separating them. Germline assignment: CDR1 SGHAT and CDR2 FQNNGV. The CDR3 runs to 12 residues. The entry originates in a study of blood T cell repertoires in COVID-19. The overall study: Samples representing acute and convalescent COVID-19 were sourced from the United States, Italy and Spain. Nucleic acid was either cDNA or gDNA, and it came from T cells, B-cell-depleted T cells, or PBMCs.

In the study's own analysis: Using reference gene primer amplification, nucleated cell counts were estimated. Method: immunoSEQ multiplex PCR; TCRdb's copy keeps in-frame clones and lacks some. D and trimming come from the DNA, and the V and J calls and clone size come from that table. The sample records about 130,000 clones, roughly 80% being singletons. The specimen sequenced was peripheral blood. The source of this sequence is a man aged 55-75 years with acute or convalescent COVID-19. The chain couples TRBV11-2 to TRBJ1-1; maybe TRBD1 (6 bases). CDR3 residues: CASSSQGFGAFF. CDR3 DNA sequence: TGTGCCAGCAGCTCACAGGGATTTGGAGCTTTCTTT. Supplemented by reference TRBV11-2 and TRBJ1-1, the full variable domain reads EAGVAQSPRYKIIEKRQSVAFWCNPISGHATLYWYQQILGQGPKLLIQFQNNGVVDDSQLPKDRFSAERLKGVDSTLKIQPAKLEDSAVYLCASSSQGFGAFFGQGTRLTVV.